This T cell receptor beta chain was documented in a study of blood T cell repertoires in COVID-19 (TCRdb year 2020). For context, the study as a whole: Collaborator samples came from the United States, Italy and Spain and covered acute and convalescent phases of COVID-19. The prospective study material was composed of cDNA or gDNA derived from T cells, B-cell-depleted T cells, or PBMCs. Deeply sampled blood TCRbeta repertoires from subjects exposed to, actively infected with, or recovered from COVID-19 were included in the dataset. The repertoires were made available in a free public database intended to serve as a resource for research on the immune response to SARS-CoV-2. The samples were drawn from two sources: the first 160 participants of the ongoing ImmuneRACE study, and approximately 1,300 subjects contributed by 6 global collaborators. The sample metadata nearly always contained a de-identified subject ID, COVID-19 status, age in years and sex. Where available, HLA class I and class II types were obtained from metadata supplied by the sample provider rather than from assay-based typing. The research as a whole found: The quantity of clinical and demographic metadata differed by source and by participant and was supplied without curation.

Concerning this clone: There is no known antigen for this receptor. Base qualities are missing; no much larger clone stands one base away. This sample includes further DNA sequences coding for the same CDR3.

CDR1 and CDR2 are drawn from the germline V gene (reference sequence): SGHNT, YYREEE. Compared with germline, V lacks 4 bases and J lacks 2 bases; bases without a gene match: 2. From the cysteine through the phenylalanine, the CDR3 covers 13 amino acids. Only the CDR3 DNA stays, 39 bases, in frame from base 1. TCRbeta CDR3 regions were amplified from genomic DNA by means of the immunoSEQ Assay, a bias-controlled multiplex PCR. On the authors' methods: The number of nucleated cells in each sample was estimated by amplification of reference gene primers within the assay. Sequence reads were collapsed and filtered to measure the absolute abundance of every unique TCRbeta CDR3 rearrangement. For each sample, productive Simpson clonality was calculated by taking the square root of Simpson's diversity index across productive rearrangements. TCRdb re-hosts the immuneACCESS table, in-frame sequences only. Its copies lack some clones; in the studies checked, an unresolved V gene accounts for under half of them, and the cause for the rest is not known. V and J calls and clone size come straight from that table; D and trimming were deduced from the DNA. Across this sample there are 150,000 or so clones, with 70% to 90% seen only once. The biggest ten clones account for 1% to 1.5% of the sample.

Participants in the prospective study were aged about 18 to 89 years, lived in under 30 United States geographic areas, and enrolled through a virtual design. In the prospective study, cohorts were assigned on the basis of participant-reported clinical history obtained from a screening survey and a study questionnaire. Mobile phlebotomists in the prospective study collected whole blood, serum and a nasopharyngeal or oropharyngeal swab from every participant. Participants in the prospective study had the option to provide additional blood draws and questionnaires over a roughly 2-month period. Blood samples from the prospective study were shipped frozen or at room temperature prior to DNA extraction.

This sequence originates from a woman in her 30s with acute COVID-19. Sequenced sample: PBMCs or T cells enriched from blood (not recorded which). This chain is built from TRBV5-4 and TRBJ2-7; 8 central bases correspond to TRBD1. The DNA sequence is given as TGTGCCAGCAGCCCGGACAGGGCCTACGAGCAGTACTTC. Its coded protein is CASSPDRAYEQYF.